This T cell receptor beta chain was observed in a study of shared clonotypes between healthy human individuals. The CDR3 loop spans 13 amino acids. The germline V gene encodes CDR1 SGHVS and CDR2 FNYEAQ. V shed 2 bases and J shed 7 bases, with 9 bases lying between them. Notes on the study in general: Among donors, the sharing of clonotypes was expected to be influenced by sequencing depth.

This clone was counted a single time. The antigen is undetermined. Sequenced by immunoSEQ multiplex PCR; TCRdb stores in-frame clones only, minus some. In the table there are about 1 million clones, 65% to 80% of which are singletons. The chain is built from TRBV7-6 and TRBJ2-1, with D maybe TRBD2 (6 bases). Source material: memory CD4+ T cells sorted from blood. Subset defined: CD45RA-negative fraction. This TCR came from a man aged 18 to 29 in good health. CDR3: CASSLYGGNEQFF. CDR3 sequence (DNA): TGTGCCAGCAGCTTATATGGGGGGAATGAGCAGTTCTTC.